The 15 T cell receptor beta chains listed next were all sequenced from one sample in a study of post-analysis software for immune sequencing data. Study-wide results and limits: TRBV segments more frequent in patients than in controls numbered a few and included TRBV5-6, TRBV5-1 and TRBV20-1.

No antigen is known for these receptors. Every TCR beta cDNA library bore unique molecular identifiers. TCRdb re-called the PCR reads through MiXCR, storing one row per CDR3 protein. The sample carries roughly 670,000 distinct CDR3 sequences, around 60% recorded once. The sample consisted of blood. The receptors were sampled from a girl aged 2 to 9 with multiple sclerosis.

The CDR3 DNA reads as TGTGCCAGCAGCTCGGGGGACACATACAATGAGCAGTTCTTC. Protein sequence: CASSSGDTYNEQFF. The chain combines TRBV11-3 with TRBJ2-1; D tentatively reads TRBD1 or TRBD2 (6 bases each). The length of the CDR3 is 14 residues. The ends were cut back, 4 bases at V and 4 bases at J, with 11 bases in the middle. From germline, CDR1 is SGHNT and CDR2 YENEEA.

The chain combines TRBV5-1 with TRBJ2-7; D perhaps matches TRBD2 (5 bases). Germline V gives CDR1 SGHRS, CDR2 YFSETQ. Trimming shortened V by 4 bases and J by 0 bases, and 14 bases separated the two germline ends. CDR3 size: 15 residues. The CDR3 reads CASSLRTGRSYEQYF. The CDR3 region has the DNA TGCGCCAGCAGCCTCAGGACTGGACGCTCCTACGAGCAGTACTTC.

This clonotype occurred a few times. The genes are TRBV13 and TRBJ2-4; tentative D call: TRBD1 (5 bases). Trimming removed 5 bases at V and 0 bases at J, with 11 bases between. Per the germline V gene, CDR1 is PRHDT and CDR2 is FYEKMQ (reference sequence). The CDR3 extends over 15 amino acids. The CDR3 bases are TGTGCCAGCAGCGCACCAGGGAAAGCCAAAAACATTCAGTACTTC. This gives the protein CASSAPGKAKNIQYF.

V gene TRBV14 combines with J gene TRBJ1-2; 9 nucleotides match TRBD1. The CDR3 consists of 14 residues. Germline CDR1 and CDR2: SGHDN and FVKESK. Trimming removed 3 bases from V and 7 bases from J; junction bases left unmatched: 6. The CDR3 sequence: CASSQSGQGGGYTF. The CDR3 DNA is TGTGCCAGCAGCCAGTCGGGACAGGGAGGTGGCTACACCTTC.

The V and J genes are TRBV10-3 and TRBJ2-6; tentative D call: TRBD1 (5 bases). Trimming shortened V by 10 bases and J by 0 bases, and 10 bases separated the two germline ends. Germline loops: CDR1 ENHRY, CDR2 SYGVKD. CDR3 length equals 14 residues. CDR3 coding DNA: TGTGCCACCAAGGGGAACTCTGGGGCCAACGTCCTGACTTTC. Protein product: CATKGNSGANVLTF.

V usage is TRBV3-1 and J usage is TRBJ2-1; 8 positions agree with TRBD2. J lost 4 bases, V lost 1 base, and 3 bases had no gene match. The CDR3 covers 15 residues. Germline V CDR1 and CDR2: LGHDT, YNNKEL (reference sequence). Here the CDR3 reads CASSQAAGVYNEQFF. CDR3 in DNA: TGTGCCAGCAGCCAAGCAGCGGGAGTGTACAATGAGCAGTTCTTC.

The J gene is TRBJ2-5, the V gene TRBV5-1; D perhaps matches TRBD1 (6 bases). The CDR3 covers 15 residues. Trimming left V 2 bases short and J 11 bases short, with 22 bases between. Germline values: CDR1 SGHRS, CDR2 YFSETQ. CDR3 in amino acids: CASSFGTRGSSEQYF. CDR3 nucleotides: TGCGCCAGCAGCTTCGGGACAAGGGGTTCCAGTGAGCAGTACTTC.

CDR3 in DNA: TGTGCCAGCAGCCCCAGCGGGGGATCCCCCTACGAGCAGTACTTC. The encoded protein is CASSPSGGSPYEQYF. The J gene is TRBJ2-7, the V gene TRBV9; 8 bases align to TRBD2. The CDR3 is 15 amino acids. Germline V gene lookup returns CDR1 SGDLS and CDR2 YYNGEE. V shed 4 bases, J shed 2 bases, and the junction held 8 bases outside the gene matches.

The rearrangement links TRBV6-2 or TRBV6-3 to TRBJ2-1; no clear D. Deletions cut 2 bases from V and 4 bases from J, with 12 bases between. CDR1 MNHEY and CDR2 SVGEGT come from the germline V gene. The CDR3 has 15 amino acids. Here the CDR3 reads CASSYMGSGYNEQFF. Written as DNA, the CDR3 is TGTGCCAGCAGTTACATGGGATCCGGTTACAATGAGCAGTTCTTC.

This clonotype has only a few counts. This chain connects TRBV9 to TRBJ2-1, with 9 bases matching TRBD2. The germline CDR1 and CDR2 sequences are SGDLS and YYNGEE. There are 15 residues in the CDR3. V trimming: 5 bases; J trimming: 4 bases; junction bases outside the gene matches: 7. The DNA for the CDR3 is TGTGCCAGCAGTCCGGCTAGCGGGAAGTACAATGAGCAGTTCTTC. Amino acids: CASSPASGKYNEQFF.

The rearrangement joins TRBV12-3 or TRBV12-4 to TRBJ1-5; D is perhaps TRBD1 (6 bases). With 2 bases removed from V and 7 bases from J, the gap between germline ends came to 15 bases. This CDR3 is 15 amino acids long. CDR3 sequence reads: CASSLSGARKQPQHF. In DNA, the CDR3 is TGTGCCAGCAGTTTATCAGGGGCAAGGAAACAGCCCCAGCATTTT.

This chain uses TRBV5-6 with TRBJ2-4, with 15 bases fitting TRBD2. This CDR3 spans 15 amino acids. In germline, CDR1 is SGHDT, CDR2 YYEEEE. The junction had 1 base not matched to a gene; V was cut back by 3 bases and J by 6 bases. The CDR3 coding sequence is TGTGCCAGCAGCTGGACTAGCGGGGGGGCAAACATTCAGTACTTC. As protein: CASSWTSGGANIQYF.

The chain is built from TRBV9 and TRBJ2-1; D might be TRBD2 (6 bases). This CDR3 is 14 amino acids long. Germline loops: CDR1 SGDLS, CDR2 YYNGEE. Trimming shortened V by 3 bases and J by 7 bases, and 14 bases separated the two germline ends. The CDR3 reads CASSGRALANEQFF. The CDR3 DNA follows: TGTGCCAGCAGCGGACGGGCCCTAGCGAATGAGCAGTTCTTC.

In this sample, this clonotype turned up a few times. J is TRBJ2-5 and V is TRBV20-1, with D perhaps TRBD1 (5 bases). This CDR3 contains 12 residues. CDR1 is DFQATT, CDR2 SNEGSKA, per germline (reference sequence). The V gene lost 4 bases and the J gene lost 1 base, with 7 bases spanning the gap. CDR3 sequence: CSAKGFQETQYF. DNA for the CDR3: TGCAGTGCTAAGGGGTTCCAAGAGACCCAGTACTTC.

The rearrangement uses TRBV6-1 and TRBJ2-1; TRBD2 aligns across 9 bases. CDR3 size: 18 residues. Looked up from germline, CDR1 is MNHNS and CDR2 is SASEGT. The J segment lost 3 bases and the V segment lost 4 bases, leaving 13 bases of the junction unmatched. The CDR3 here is CASSGTSVSQRIYNEQFF. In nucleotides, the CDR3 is TGTGCCAGCAGTGGGACTAGCGTATCCCAACGGATCTACAATGAGCAGTTCTTC.